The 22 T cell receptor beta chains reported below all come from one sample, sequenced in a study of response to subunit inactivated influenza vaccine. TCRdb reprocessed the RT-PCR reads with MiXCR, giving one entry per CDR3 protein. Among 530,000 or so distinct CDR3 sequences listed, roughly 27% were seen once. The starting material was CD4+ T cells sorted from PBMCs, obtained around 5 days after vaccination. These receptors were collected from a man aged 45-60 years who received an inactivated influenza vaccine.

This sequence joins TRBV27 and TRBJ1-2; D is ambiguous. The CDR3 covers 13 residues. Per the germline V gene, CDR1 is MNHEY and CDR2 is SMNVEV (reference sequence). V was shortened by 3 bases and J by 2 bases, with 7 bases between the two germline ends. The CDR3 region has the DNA TGTGCCAGCAGTTTGACACTCAACTATGGCTACACCTTC. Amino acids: CASSLTLNYGYTF.

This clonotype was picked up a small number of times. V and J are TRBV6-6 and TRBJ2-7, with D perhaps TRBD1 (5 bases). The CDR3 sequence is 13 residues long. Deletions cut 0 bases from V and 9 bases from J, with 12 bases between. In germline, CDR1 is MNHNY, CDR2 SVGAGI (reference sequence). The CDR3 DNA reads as TGTGCCAGCAGTTACTCGAACCCAAGGGGGCAGTACTTC. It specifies CASSYSNPRGQYF.

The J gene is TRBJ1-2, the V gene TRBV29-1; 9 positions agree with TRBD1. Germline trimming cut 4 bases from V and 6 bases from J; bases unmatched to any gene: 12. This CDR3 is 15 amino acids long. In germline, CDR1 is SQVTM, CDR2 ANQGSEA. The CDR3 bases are TGCAGCGTTGTTGTGGGGGACAGGGTTTTTGATGGCTACACCTTC. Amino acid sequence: CSVVVGDRVFDGYTF.

For the CDR3, the DNA is TGCAGTGCTAGTGCCGGTAGCGGCCAAGAGACCCAGTACTTC. It specifies CSASAGSGQETQYF. The V call is TRBV20-1, the J call TRBJ2-5; D is possibly TRBD2 (6 bases). The germline CDR1 and CDR2 sequences are DFQATT and SNEGSKA (reference sequence). The V gene lost 3 bases and the J gene lost 1 base, with 12 bases spanning the gap. CDR3 size: 14 residues.

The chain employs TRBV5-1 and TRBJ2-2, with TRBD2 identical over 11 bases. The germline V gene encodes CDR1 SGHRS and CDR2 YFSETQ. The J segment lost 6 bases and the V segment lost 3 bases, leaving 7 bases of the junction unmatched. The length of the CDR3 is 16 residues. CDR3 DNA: TGCGCCAGCAGCTCGGGACGGACTAGCGGGTCCGGGGAGCTGTTTTTT. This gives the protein CASSSGRTSGSGELFF.

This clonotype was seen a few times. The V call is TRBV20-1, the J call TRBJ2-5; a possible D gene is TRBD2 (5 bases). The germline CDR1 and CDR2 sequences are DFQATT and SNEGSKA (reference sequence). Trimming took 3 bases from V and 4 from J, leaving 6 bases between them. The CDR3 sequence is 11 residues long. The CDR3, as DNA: TGCAGTGCTAGCGGGGTAGAGACCCAGTACTTC. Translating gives CSASGVETQYF.

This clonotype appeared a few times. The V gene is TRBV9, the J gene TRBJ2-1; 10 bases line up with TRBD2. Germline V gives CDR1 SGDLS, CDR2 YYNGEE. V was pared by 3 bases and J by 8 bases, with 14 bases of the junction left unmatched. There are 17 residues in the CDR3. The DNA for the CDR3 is TGTGCCAGCAGCGCCCGTCCCCCTAGCGGGAGTAAAGATGAGCAGTTCTTC. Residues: CASSARPPSGSKDEQFF.

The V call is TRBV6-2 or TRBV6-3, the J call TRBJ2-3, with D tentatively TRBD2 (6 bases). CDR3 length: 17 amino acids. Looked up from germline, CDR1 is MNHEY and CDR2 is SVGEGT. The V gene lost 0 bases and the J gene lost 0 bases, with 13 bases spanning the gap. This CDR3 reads CASSYSLRDRSTDTQYF. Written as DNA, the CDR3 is TGTGCCAGCAGTTACTCTCTGCGGGACCGAAGCACAGATACGCAGTATTTT.

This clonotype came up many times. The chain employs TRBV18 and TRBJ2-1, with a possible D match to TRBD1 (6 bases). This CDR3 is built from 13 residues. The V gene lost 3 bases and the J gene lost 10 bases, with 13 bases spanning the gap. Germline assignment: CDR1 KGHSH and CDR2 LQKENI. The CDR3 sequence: CASSPTLQGEQFF. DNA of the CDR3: TGTGCCAGCTCACCGACGCTTCAGGGGGAGCAGTTCTTC.

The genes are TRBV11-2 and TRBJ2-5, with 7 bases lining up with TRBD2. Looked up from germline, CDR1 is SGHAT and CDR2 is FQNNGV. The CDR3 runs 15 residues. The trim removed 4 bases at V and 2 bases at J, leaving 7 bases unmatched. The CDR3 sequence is CASSSQLARQETQYF. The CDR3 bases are TGTGCCAGCAGCTCCCAACTAGCGCGTCAAGAGACCCAGTACTTC.

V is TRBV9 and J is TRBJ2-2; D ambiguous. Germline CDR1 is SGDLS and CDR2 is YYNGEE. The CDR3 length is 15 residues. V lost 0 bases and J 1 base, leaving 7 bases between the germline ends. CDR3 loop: CASSVDVQNTGELFF. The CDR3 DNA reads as TGTGCCAGCAGCGTAGATGTACAGAACACCGGGGAGCTGTTTTTT.

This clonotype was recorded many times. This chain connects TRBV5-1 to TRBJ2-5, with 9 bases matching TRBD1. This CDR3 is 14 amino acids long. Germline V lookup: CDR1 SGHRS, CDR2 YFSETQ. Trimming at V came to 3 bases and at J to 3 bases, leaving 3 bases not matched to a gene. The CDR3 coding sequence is TGCGCCAGCAGCTCGGGACAGGGAAAAGAGACCCAGTACTTC. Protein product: CASSSGQGKETQYF.

The chain's CDR3 is CASSLLKLAGGQGTDTQYF. CDR3 DNA: TGTGCCAGCAGCTTATTAAAGCTAGCGGGGGGCCAGGGCACAGATACGCAGTATTTT. J is TRBJ2-3 and V is TRBV7-6; 11 bases match TRBD2. V was clipped by 2 bases and J by 1 base; unmatched bases: 11. In germline, CDR1 is SGHVS, CDR2 FNYEAQ. The length of the CDR3 is 19 residues.

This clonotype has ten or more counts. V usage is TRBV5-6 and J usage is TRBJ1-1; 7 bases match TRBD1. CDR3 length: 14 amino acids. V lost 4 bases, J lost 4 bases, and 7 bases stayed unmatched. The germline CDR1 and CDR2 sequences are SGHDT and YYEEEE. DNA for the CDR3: TGTGCCAGCAGCCGCGACAGGGAGGGCACTGAAGCTTTCTTT. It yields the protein CASSRDREGTEAFF.

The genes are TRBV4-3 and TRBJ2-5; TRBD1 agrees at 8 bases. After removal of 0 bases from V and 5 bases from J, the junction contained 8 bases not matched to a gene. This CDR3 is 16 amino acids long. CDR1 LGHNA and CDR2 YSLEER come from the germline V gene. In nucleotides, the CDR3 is TGCGCCAGCAGCCAAGAGACAGGGGTTGGGGCGGAGACCCAGTACTTC. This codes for CASSQETGVGAETQYF.

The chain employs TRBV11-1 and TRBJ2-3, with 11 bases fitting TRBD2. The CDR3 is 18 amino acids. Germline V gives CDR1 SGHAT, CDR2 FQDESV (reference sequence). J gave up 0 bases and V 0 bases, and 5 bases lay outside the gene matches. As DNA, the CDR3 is TGTGCCAGCAGCTTAGCTGCTCTAGCGGGAGGCAGCACAGATACGCAGTATTTT. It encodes CASSLAALAGGSTDTQYF. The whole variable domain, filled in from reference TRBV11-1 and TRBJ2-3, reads EAEVAQSPRYKITEKSQAVAFWCDPISGHATLYWYRQILGQGPELLVQFQDESVVDDSQLPKDRFSAERLKGVDSTLKIQPAELGDSAMYLCASSLAALAGGSTDTQYFGPGTRLTVL.

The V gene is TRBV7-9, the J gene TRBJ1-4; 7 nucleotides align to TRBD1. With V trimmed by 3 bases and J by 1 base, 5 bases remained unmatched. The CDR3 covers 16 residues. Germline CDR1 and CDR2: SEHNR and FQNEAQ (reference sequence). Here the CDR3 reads CASSFPTGVTNEKLFF. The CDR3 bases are TGTGCCAGCAGCTTCCCCACAGGGGTAACTAATGAAAAACTGTTTTTT.

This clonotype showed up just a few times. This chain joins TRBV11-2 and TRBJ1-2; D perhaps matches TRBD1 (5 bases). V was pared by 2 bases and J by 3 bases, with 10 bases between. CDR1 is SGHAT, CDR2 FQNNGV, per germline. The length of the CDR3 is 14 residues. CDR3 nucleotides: TGTGCCAGCAGCTTATACGGGGGACACTATGGCTACACCTTC. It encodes CASSLYGGHYGYTF.

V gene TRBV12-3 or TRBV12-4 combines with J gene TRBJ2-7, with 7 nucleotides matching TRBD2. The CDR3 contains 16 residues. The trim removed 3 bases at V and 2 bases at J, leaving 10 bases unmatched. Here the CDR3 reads CASSFSGRGLPYEQYF. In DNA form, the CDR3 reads TGTGCCAGCAGTTTTAGCGGGCGAGGCCTACCCTACGAGCAGTACTTC.

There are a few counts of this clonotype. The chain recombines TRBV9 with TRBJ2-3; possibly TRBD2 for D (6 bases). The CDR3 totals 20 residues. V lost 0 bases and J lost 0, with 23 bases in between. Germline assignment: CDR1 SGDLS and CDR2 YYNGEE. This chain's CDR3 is CASSVGLSLAKSYSTDTQYF. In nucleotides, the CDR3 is TGTGCCAGCAGCGTAGGGTTGAGTCTAGCGAAAAGTTATAGCACAGATACGCAGTATTTT.

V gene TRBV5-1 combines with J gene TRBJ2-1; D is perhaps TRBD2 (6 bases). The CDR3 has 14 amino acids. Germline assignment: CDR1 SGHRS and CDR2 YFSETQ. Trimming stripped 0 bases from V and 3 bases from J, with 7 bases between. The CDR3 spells CASSLGGLYNEQFF. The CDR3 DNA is TGCGCCAGCAGCTTGGGGGGACTCTACAATGAGCAGTTCTTC. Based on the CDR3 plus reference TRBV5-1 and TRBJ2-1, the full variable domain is KAGVTQTPRYLIKTRGQQVTLSCSPISGHRSVSWYQQTPGQGLQFLFEYFSETQRNKGNFPGRFSGRQFSNSRSEMNVSTLELGDSALYLCASSLGGLYNEQFFGPGTRLTVL.

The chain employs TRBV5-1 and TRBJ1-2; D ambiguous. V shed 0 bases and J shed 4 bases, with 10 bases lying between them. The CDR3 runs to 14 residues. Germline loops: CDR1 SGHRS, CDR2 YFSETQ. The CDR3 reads CASSLEGEGYGYTF. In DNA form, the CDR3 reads TGCGCCAGCAGCTTGGAGGGAGAAGGCTATGGCTACACCTTC.